These T cell receptor beta chains were read from a single sample in a study of human T cells and chemical hapten exposure. TCRdb independently ran MiXCR on the RACE reads; one entry per CDR3 protein. The sample records under 75,000 distinct CDR3 sequences, 8.5% to 14% being singletons. Sample: whole blood, taken in connection with sensitization to the hapten diphenylcyclopropenone (DPC). Receptors originate from a woman aged 45-59 years with alopecia areata. Some clones in this sample may be carry-over from other donors' samples. Both conserved end residues are part of each CDR3. Fields, in order: CDR3 protein, CDR3 DNA, clone size, V gene, J gene, D gene. D genes are given only for firm matches. Expanded clones are given a class, and other clones once, few, many or no size at all.

CDR3: CASSPHSGRDRTGELFF; DNA: TGTGCCAGCAGTCCCCACAGCGGGAGGGACCGAACCGGGGAGCTGTTTTTT; size: many; V: TRBV28; J: TRBJ2-2; D: TRBD2
CDR3: CSAREDRAYGYTF; DNA: TGCAGTGCTAGAGAGGACAGAGCTTATGGCTACACCTTC; size: many; V: TRBV20-1; J: TRBJ1-2; D: -
CDR3: CASSGSSSYNEQFF; DNA: TGTGCCAGCTCCGGGTCTAGCTCCTACAATGAGCAGTTCTTC; size: many; V: TRBV12-3/TRBV12-4; J: TRBJ2-1; D: -
CDR3: CASSLGPKETQYF; DNA: TGTGCCAGCAGCTTAGGGCCGAAAGAGACCCAGTACTTC; size: few; V: TRBV7-6; J: TRBJ2-5; D: -
CDR3: CASSKGDRGEKLFF; DNA: TGTGCCAGCAGCAAAGGGGACAGGGGTGAAAAACTGTTTTTT; size: -; V: TRBV21-1; J: TRBJ1-4; D: -
CDR3: CASSLSRAYTDTQYF; DNA: TGTGCCAGCAGTTTGTCACGGGCGTACACAGATACGCAGTATTTT; size: -; V: TRBV28; J: TRBJ2-3; D: -
CDR3: CATRTPANTGELFF; DNA: TGTGCCACCAGAACGCCGGCGAACACCGGGGAGCTGTTTTTT; size: few; V: TRBV2; J: TRBJ2-2; D: -
CDR3: CASSSRQLGNTEAFF; DNA: TGTGCCAGCAGCTCCCGACAATTGGGGAACACTGAAGCTTTCTTT; size: many; V: TRBV7-2; J: TRBJ1-1; D: -
CDR3: CASSGRLGVRDTQYF; DNA: TGTGCCAGCAGTGGGAGACTGGGGGTAAGAGATACGCAGTATTTT; size: -; V: TRBV28; J: TRBJ2-3; D: -
CDR3: CASSPSNGAYEQYF; DNA: TGTGCCAGCTCACCATCTAACGGAGCCTACGAGCAGTACTTC; size: many; V: TRBV18; J: TRBJ2-7; D: -
CDR3: CASRYDRDYYGYTF; DNA: TGTGCCAGCAGATATGACAGGGACTACTATGGCTACACCTTC; size: few; V: TRBV12-3/TRBV12-4; J: TRBJ1-2; D: TRBD1
CDR3: CASRTPGQGANTGELFF; DNA: TGTGCCAGCAGAACCCCCGGACAGGGCGCGAACACCGGGGAGCTGTTTTTT; size: many; V: TRBV6-2/TRBV6-3; J: TRBJ2-2; D: TRBD1
CDR3: CASSPRGREDGYTF; DNA: TGTGCCAGCTCACCACGGGGCAGGGAGGATGGCTACACCTTC; size: many; V: TRBV18; J: TRBJ1-2; D: -
CDR3: CASSFSPRETQYF; DNA: TGTGCCAGCAGCTTCTCTCCTCGGGAGACCCAGTACTTC; size: -; V: TRBV5-6; J: TRBJ2-5; D: -
CDR3: CASSLRGQGWTEAFF; DNA: TGTGCCAGCAGTTTAAGGGGACAGGGATGGACTGAAGCTTTCTTT; size: -; V: TRBV12-3/TRBV12-4; J: TRBJ1-1; D: TRBD1
CDR3: CASSLGQGPVFF; DNA: TGTGCCAGCAGTTTAGGTCAGGGGCCGGTGTTTTTT; size: few; V: TRBV28; J: TRBJ1-4; D: -
CDR3: CASSAGGQETQYF; DNA: TGTGCCAGCAGCGCGGGGGGGCAAGAGACCCAGTACTTC; size: many; V: TRBV9; J: TRBJ2-5; D: TRBD2
CDR3: CAISDGRELREQYF; DNA: TGTGCCATCAGTGATGGTCGGGAGCTGCGAGAGCAGTACTTC; size: many; V: TRBV10-3; J: TRBJ2-7; D: -
CDR3: CASIAAGGNTGELFF; DNA: TGTGCCAGCATCGCGGCCGGGGGCAACACCGGGGAGCTGTTTTTT; size: -; V: TRBV28; J: TRBJ2-2; D: -
CDR3: CASSSIGSFSSGANVLTF; DNA: TGTGCCAGCAGTTCTATTGGAAGCTTCAGCTCTGGGGCCAACGTCCTGACTTTC; size: many; V: TRBV28; J: TRBJ2-6; D: -
CDR3: CASSPYGQPQHF; DNA: TGTGCCAGCAGCCCTTACGGTCAGCCCCAGCATTTT; size: -; V: TRBV7-2; J: TRBJ1-5; D: -
CDR3: CATTPSLRQGRFYGYTF; DNA: TGTGCCACAACCCCAAGCCTGCGACAGGGGAGGTTCTATGGCTACACCTTC; size: many; V: TRBV19; J: TRBJ1-2; D: TRBD1
CDR3: CSAKTQGERYGYTF; DNA: TGCAGTGCTAAGACACAGGGGGAACGGTATGGCTACACCTTC; size: few; V: TRBV20-1; J: TRBJ1-2; D: TRBD1
CDR3: CASSYSRVLFLGRRGNTIYF; DNA: TGTGCCAGCAGTTACTCGAGAGTTCTTTTTCTCGGACGGCGTGGAAACACCATATATTTT; size: -; V: TRBV6-6; J: TRBJ1-3; D: -
CDR3: CASSPPGGGLPSEQFF; DNA: TGTGCCAGCTCACCACCCGGAGGAGGGTTACCGTCTGAGCAGTTCTTC; size: many; V: TRBV18; J: TRBJ2-1; D: -
CDR3: CASSVGPGSGNTIYF; DNA: TGTGCCAGCAGCGTAGGACCCGGCTCTGGAAACACCATATATTTT; size: -; V: TRBV7-6; J: TRBJ1-3; D: -
CDR3: CASSPKDRLSEKLFF; DNA: TGTGCCAGCAGCCCAAAAGACAGGCTAAGCGAAAAACTGTTTTTT; size: many; V: TRBV16; J: TRBJ1-4; D: -
CDR3: CASRSGTGSTDMQYF; DNA: TGTGCCAGCAGATCCGGGACTGGTAGCACAGATATGCAGTATTTT; size: -; V: TRBV5-4; J: TRBJ2-3; D: -
CDR3: CASSLWTGGNSPLHF; DNA: TGTGCCAGCAGTTTGTGGACAGGGGGGAATTCACCCCTCCACTTT; size: many; V: TRBV28; J: TRBJ1-6; D: TRBD1
CDR3: CASSAGHGGMETQYF; DNA: TGCGCCAGCTCCGCCGGACACGGAGGTATGGAGACCCAGTACTTC; size: many; V: TRBV5-1; J: TRBJ2-5; D: -
CDR3: CSVGVRSGQPQHF; DNA: TGCAGCGTTGGCGTCCGGAGCGGTCAGCCCCAGCATTTT; size: few; V: TRBV29-1; J: TRBJ1-5; D: -
CDR3: CASTIGRESLSNQPQHF; DNA: TGTGCCAGCACAATTGGCAGGGAGTCTCTTAGCAATCAGCCCCAGCATTTT; size: many; V: TRBV12-3/TRBV12-4; J: TRBJ1-5; D: -
CDR3: CASKREWDNEQFF; DNA: TGTGCCAGCAAGCGGGAGTGGGACAATGAGCAGTTCTTC; size: many; V: TRBV6-4; J: TRBJ2-1; D: TRBD2
CDR3: CASRSWLGVYEQYF; DNA: TGTGCCAGCAGATCCTGGTTGGGGGTTTACGAGCAGTACTTC; size: -; V: TRBV12-3/TRBV12-4; J: TRBJ2-7; D: -
CDR3: CATSRDLSGGRVFF; DNA: TGTGCCACCAGCAGAGATCTCTCAGGCGGGAGGGTGTTTTTT; size: many; V: TRBV15; J: TRBJ1-4; D: -
CDR3: CASVTIGNTIYF; DNA: TGTGCCAGCGTGACAATCGGAAACACCATATATTTT; size: few; V: TRBV7-9; J: TRBJ1-3; D: -
CDR3: CASSLGQGGDNSPLHF; DNA: TGTGCCAGCAGCTTAGGACAGGGAGGGGATAATTCACCCCTCCACTTT; size: many; V: TRBV7-9; J: TRBJ1-6; D: TRBD1